Below are 19 T cell receptor beta chains sequenced from a single sample in a study of long-term antiretroviral therapy in people with HIV. Samples were assayed with immunoSEQ v3.0 at survey level. Sequenced by immunoSEQ multiplex PCR; TCRdb stores in-frame clones only, minus some. Here the sample spans 10,000 to 13,000 clones, about four fifths being singletons. Specimen: unsorted PBMCs, collected 1.2 years after starting antiretroviral therapy. The origin of the receptors is a man aged 35 to 55 with HIV.

V and J are TRBV27 and TRBJ1-5; no firm D call. The CDR3 is 13 residues long. Trimming pared 6 bases from V and 9 bases from J, leaving 15 bases between. Germline V gene lookup returns CDR1 MNHEY and CDR2 SMNVEV (reference sequence). The CDR3 DNA reads as TGTGCCAGCAGCCCCGACACTTCGGGGCCCCAGCATTTT. This sequence encodes CASSPDTSGPQHF.

This chain links TRBV30 with TRBJ1-1; D is ambiguous. Germline V gene sequence: CDR1 GTSNPN, CDR2 SVGIG (reference sequence). This CDR3 is 12 amino acids long. V shed 2 bases and J shed 11 bases, with 15 bases lying between them. The CDR3 loop reads CAWSTQEGEAFF. CDR3 coding DNA: TGTGCCTGGAGTACCCAAGAGGGAGAGGCTTTCTTT.

The rearrangement joins TRBV9 to TRBJ2-7; TRBD2 matches 8 bases. The CDR3 runs to 14 residues. CDR1 is SGDLS, CDR2 YYNGEE, per germline. Trimming took 4 bases from V and 3 from J; bases not matched to a gene: 6. The CDR3 coding sequence is TGTGCCAGCAGCTCGAGCGGGGGTAACTACGAGCAGTACTTC. This encodes CASSSSGGNYEQYF. The full variable domain, completed using reference TRBV9 and TRBJ2-7, is DSGVTQTPKHLITATGQRVTLRCSPRSGDLSVYWYQQSLDQGLQFLIQYYNGEERAKGNILERFSAQQFPDLHSELNLSSLELGDSALYFCASSSSGGNYEQYFGPGTRLTVT.

The CDR3 spells CASSVEGIASRGTGSGNTIYF. DNA for the CDR3: TGTGCCAGCAGCGTAGAGGGTATCGCCTCTCGGGGCACGGGCTCTGGAAACACCATATATTTT. The chain has TRBV9 and TRBJ1-3; tentatively, D is TRBD1 (5 bases). The CDR3 runs 21 residues. Germline CDR1 SGDLS, CDR2 YYNGEE. Trimming took off 0 bases at V and 0 bases at J, with 25 bases between the two ends.

The table lists this clone with a count of one. The chain joins TRBV29-1 to TRBJ1-3; D is perhaps TRBD1 (5 bases). V lost 4 bases to trimming and J lost 7 bases, with 11 bases between them. The CDR3 consists of 12 residues. Germline loops: CDR1 SQVTM, CDR2 ANQGSEA. The CDR3 spells CSVGDVGNTIYF. Here the CDR3 DNA reads TGCAGCGTTGGGGACGTTGGGAACACCATATATTTT.

The chain links TRBV29-1 to TRBJ2-3, with 11 bases identical to TRBD2. V shed 4 bases and J 4 bases; nucleotides not matched to a gene: 16. Germline loops: CDR1 SQVTM, CDR2 ANQGSEA. This CDR3 contains 18 residues. This CDR3 reads CSVGVRRLAGGVADTQYF. The CDR3, as DNA: TGCAGCGTTGGGGTGCGACGGCTAGCGGGGGGTGTAGCAGATACGCAGTATTTT.

The chain is built from TRBV6-5 and TRBJ1-1; D is perhaps TRBD1 (6 bases). CDR3 length equals 16 residues. Germline loops: CDR1 MNHEY, CDR2 SVGAGI. Trimming pared 4 bases from V and 4 bases from J, leaving 19 bases between. The CDR3 DNA is TGTGCCAGCAGTTCCCCCTTCCCACAGGGAGGCACTGAAGCTTTCTTT. Translated: CASSSPFPQGGTEAFF.

V is TRBV5-1 and J is TRBJ2-7; D is unresolved. V was pared by 0 bases and J by 1 base, with 8 bases between. Germline V lookup: CDR1 SGHRS, CDR2 YFSETQ. The CDR3 is 14 residues long. The CDR3 region is CASSLDSRSYEQYF. The CDR3 coding sequence is TGCGCCAGCAGCTTGGACAGTAGGTCCTACGAGCAGTACTTC. The variable domain in full, completed from reference TRBV5-1 and TRBJ2-7, reads KAGVTQTPRYLIKTRGQQVTLSCSPISGHRSVSWYQQTPGQGLQFLFEYFSETQRNKGNFPGRFSGRQFSNSRSEMNVSTLELGDSALYLCASSLDSRSYEQYFGPGTRLTVT.

The V gene is TRBV4-1, the J gene TRBJ2-7; 12 positions agree with TRBD2. Trimming cost V 4 bases and J 4 bases; bases outside gene matches: 5. This CDR3 spans 15 amino acids. Germline values: CDR1 MGHRA, CDR2 YSYEKL. In DNA, the CDR3 is TGCGCCAGCAGCCCGGCTGGACTAGCGGGGTACGAGCAGTACTTC. Protein: CASSPAGLAGYEQYF.

The genes are TRBV19 and TRBJ1-2, with D perhaps matching TRBD1 (6 bases). The germline gives CDR1 LNHDA, CDR2 SQIVND (reference sequence). There are 14 residues in the CDR3. V shed 5 bases and J shed 0 bases, with 10 bases lying between them. CDR3 DNA: TGTGCCAGTAGTCTCCAGGGGCCTAACTATGGCTACACCTTC. Translated: CASSLQGPNYGYTF.

The chain joins TRBV4-3 to TRBJ1-2; 9 bases are a match to TRBD1. CDR1 is LGHNA, CDR2 YSLEER, per germline. The CDR3 covers 13 residues. The J segment lost 4 bases and the V segment lost 6 bases, leaving 3 bases of the junction unmatched. The CDR3 nucleotides read TGCGCCAGCAGTACAGGGGGCGGCTATGGCTACACCTTC. It specifies CASSTGGGYGYTF.

This chain joins TRBV7-5 and TRBJ1-4; the D call TRBD1 from the table was never checked on the DNA. TRBV7-5 is flagged as a pseudogene. This CDR3 is 14 amino acids long. The CDR3 spells CARRGDREDEKLFF. The CDR3 DNA sequence: TGTGCCAGAAGGGGGGACAGGGAAGATGAAAAACTGTTTTTT.

The chain recombines TRBV14 with TRBJ2-7; D gene uncertain. V shed 3 bases and J shed 3 bases, with 12 bases lying between them. The V gene's germline CDR1 is SGHDN and CDR2 FVKESK. The CDR3 is 14 residues long. CDR3: CASSQTAEGYEQYF. CDR3 bases: TGTGCCAGCAGCCAGACGGCCGAAGGCTACGAGCAGTACTTC.

As regards this clone: Its ends do not fully match the called genes, so a read error is possible. This chain links TRBV6-6 with TRBJ2-7; D is unclear. The CDR3 contains 12 residues. The germline CDR1 and CDR2 sequences are MNHNY and SVGAGI (reference sequence). DNA of the CDR3: TGTGCCAGCAGTTACTCGATCGACGAGCGGTACTTC. This translates into CASSYSIDERYF.

The chain combines TRBV5-4 with TRBJ2-1; the match to TRBD1 covers 7 bases. This CDR3 contains 13 residues. CDR1 and CDR2 (germline): SGHNT, YYREEE (reference sequence). The ends lost 6 bases at V and 5 bases at J; junction bases unmatched: 5. The CDR3 DNA follows: TGTGCCAGCAACAGGGGCTCAAACAATGAGCAGTTCTTC. This sequence encodes CASNRGSNNEQFF.

The chain links TRBV6-6 to TRBJ1-3, with 8 bases fitting TRBD1. Germline-derived CDR1 and CDR2 are MNHNY and SVGAGI (reference sequence). The CDR3 sequence is 14 residues long. V shed 6 bases, J shed 2 bases, and the junction held 3 bases outside the gene matches. CDR3 nucleotides: TGTGCCAGCAGCCCCAGGGGGCCTGGAAACACCATATATTTT. This encodes CASSPRGPGNTIYF.

The rearrangement joins TRBV4-3 to TRBJ1-2; 7 bases line up with TRBD1. CDR1 LGHNA and CDR2 YSLEER come from the germline V gene. The CDR3 runs 15 residues. V shed 4 bases, J shed 2 bases, and the junction held 7 bases outside the gene matches. CDR3 sequence reads: CASSPGGQGNYGYTF. The CDR3 DNA sequence: TGCGCCAGCAGCCCAGGGGGGCAGGGGAACTATGGCTACACCTTC.

The table lists this clone with a few counts. The chain couples TRBV2 to TRBJ2-7, with D possibly TRBD2 on 5 matching bases. CDR1 and CDR2 (germline): SNHLY, FYNNEI. The CDR3 is made up of 18 amino acids. V lost 4 bases, J lost 0 bases, and 22 bases lay in between. The chain's CDR3 is CASSVQIHRGPSSYEQYF. The CDR3 coding sequence is TGTGCCAGCAGTGTTCAGATTCATCGGGGTCCCTCCTCCTACGAGCAGTACTTC.

As concerns this clone: The sample holds other DNA sequences that translate to the same CDR3. The chain has TRBV7-3 and TRBJ1-1; D ambiguous. Trimming stripped 1 base from V and 3 bases from J, with 6 bases between. The CDR3 is 13 residues long. Germline values: CDR1 SGHTA, CDR2 FQGTGA. DNA for the CDR3: TGTGCCAGCAGCTTAAGCCGGGACACTGAAGCTTTCTTT. As protein: CASSLSRDTEAFF.